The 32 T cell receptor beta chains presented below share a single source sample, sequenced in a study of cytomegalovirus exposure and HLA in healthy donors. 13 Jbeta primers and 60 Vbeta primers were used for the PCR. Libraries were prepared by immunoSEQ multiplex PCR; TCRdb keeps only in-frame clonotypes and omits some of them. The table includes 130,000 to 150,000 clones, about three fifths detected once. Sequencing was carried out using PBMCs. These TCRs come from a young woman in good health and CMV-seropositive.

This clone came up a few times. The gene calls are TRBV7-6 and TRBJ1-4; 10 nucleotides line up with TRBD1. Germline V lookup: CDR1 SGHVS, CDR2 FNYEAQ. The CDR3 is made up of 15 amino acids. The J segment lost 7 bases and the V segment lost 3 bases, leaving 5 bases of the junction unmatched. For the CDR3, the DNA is TGTGCCAGCAGCTTTTCCGGGACAGGGGCTGAAAAACTGTTTTTT. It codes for CASSFSGTGAEKLFF.

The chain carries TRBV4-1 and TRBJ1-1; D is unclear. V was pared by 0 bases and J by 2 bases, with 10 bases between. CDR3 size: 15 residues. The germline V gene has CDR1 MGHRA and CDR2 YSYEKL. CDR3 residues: CASSQDLGANTEAFF. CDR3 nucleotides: TGCGCCAGCAGCCAAGATCTAGGAGCAAACACTGAAGCTTTCTTT.

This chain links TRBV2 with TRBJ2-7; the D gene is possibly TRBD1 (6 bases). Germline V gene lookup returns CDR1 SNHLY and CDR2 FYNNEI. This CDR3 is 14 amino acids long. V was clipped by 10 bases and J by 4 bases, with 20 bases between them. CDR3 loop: CAIRHRVDPYEQYF. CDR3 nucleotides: TGTGCCATTCGACACAGGGTTGATCCTTACGAGCAGTACTTC.

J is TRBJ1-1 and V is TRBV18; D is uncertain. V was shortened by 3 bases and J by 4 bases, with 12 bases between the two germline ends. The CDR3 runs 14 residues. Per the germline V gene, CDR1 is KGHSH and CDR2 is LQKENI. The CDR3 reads CASSPWMEFTEAFF. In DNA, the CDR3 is TGTGCCAGCTCACCGTGGATGGAGTTCACTGAAGCTTTCTTT.

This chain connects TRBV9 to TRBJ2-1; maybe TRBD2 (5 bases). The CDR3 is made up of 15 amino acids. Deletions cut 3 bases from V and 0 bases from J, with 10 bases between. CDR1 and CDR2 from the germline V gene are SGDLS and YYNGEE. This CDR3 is CASSGAASSYNEQFF. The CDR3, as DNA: TGTGCCAGCAGCGGAGCGGCCAGCTCCTACAATGAGCAGTTCTTC.

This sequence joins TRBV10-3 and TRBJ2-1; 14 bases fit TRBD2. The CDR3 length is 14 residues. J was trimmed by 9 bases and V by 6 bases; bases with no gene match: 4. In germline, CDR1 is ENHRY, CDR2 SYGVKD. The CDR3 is CAIRGGTSGGEQFF. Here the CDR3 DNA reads TGTGCCATCAGGGGAGGGACTAGCGGGGGTGAGCAGTTCTTC.

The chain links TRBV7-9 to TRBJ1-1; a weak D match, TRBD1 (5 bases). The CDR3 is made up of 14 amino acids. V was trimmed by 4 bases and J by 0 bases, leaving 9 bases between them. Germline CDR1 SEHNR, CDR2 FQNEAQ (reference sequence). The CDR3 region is CASSYRGMNTEAFF. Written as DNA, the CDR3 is TGTGCCAGCAGCTATAGGGGTATGAACACTGAAGCTTTCTTT.

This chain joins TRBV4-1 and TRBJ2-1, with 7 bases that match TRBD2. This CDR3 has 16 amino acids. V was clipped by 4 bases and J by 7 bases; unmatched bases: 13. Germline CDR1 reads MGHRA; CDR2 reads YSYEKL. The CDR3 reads CASSRASWLADNEQFF. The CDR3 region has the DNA TGCGCCAGCAGCCGCGCCTCCTGGCTAGCGGATAATGAGCAGTTCTTC.

CDR3 DNA: TGTGCCAGCAGTATAACCACCTATTACGAGCAGTACTTC. Its translation: CASSITTYYEQYF. The rearrangement links TRBV28 to TRBJ2-7; D gene unclear. Trimming left V 5 bases short and J 4 bases short, with 12 bases between. This CDR3 contains 13 residues. Germline V gene lookup returns CDR1 MDHEN and CDR2 SYDVKM.

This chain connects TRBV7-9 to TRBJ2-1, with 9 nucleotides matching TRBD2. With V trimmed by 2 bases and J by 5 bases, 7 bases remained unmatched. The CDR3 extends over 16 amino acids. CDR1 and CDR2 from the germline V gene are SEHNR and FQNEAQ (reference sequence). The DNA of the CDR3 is TGTGCCAGCAGCTTATGGGGCCTAGCGGGGCACAATGAGCAGTTCTTC. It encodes CASSLWGLAGHNEQFF. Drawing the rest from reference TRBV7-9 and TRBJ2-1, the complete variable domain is DTGVSQNPRHKITKRGQNVTFRCDPISEHNRLYWYRQTLGQGPEFLTYFQNEAQLEKSRLLSDRFSAERPKGSFSTLEIQRTEQGDSAMYLCASSLWGLAGHNEQFFGPGTRLTVL.

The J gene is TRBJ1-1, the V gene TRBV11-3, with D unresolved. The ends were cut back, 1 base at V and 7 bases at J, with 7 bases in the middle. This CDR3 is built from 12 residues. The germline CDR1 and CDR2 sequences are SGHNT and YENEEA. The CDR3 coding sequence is TGTGCCAGCAGCTTAGTTGCACTTGAAGCTTTCTTT. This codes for CASSLVALEAFF.

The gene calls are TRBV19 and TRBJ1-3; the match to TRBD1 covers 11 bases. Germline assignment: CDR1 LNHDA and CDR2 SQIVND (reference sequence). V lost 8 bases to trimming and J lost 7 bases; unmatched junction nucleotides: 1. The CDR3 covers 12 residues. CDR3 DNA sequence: TGTGCCAGTGGACAGGGGGCTAACACCATATATTTT. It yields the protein CASGQGANTIYF.

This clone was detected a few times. For the CDR3, the DNA is TGCGCCAGCAGCTTGGCGGGGTTGATTTCCCAGTACTTC. This codes for CASSLAGLISQYF. V gene TRBV5-1 combines with J gene TRBJ2-5, with D maybe TRBD2 (5 bases). There are 13 residues in the CDR3. Per germline, CDR1 SGHRS and CDR2 YFSETQ. Deletions cut 0 bases from V and 9 bases from J, with 12 bases between.

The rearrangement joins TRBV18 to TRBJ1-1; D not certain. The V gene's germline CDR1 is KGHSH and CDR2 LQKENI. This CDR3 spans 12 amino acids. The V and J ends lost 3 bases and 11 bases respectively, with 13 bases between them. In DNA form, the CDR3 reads TGTGCCAGCTCACCGAGCGGACCCGGGGCTTTCTTT. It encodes CASSPSGPGAFF.

This chain's CDR3 is CAWKEELHPYEQYF. For the CDR3, the DNA is TGTGCCTGGAAGGAGGAATTACACCCGTACGAGCAGTACTTC. This chain connects TRBV30 to TRBJ2-7; possible D gene TRBD2, 5 bases. The V gene's germline CDR1 is GTSNPN and CDR2 SVGIG (reference sequence). Trimming removed 4 bases at V and 4 bases at J, with 17 bases between. CDR3 length equals 14 residues.

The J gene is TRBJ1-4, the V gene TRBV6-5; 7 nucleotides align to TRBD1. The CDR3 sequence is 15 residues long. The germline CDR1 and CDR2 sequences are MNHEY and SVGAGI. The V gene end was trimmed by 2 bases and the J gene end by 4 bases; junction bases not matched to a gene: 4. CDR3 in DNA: TGTGCCAGCAGTTACGCGGGACAGCTTAATGAAAAACTGTTTTTT. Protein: CASSYAGQLNEKLFF.

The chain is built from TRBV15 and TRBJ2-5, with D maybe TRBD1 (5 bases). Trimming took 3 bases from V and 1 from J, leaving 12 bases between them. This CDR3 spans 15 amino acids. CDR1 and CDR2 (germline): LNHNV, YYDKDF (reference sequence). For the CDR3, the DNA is TGTGCCACCAGCAGGCCTCTGGGGCCCCAAGAGACCCAGTACTTC. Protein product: CATSRPLGPQETQYF. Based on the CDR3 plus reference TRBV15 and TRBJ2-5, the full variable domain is DAMVIQNPRYQVTQFGKPVTLSCSQTLNHNVMYWYQQKSSQAPKLLFHYYDKDFNNEADTPDNFQSRRPNTSFCFLDIRSPGLGDTAMYLCATSRPLGPQETQYFGPGTRLLVL.

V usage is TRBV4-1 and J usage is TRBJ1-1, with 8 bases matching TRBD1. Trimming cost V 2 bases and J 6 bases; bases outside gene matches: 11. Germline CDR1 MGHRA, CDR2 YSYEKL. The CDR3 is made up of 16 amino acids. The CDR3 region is CASSQPVTGGGAEAFF. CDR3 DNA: TGCGCCAGCAGCCAACCTGTCACAGGGGGAGGGGCTGAAGCTTTCTTT.

CDR3 amino acids: CASNDAGEEQYF. The CDR3 DNA sequence: TGTGCCAGCAACGATGCAGGGGAAGAGCAGTACTTC. V usage is TRBV7-9 and J usage is TRBJ2-7, with a tentative D call TRBD1 (6 bases). CDR1 SEHNR and CDR2 FQNEAQ come from the germline V gene (reference sequence). This CDR3 contains 12 residues. V was clipped by 7 bases and J by 7 bases, with 14 bases between them.

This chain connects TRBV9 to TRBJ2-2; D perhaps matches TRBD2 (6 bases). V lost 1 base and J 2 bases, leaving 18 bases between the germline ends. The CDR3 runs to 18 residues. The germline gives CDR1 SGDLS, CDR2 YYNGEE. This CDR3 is CASSVRRGLVLNTGELFF. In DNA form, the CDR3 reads TGTGCCAGCAGCGTAAGGCGGGGCCTGGTACTTAACACCGGGGAGCTGTTTTTT.

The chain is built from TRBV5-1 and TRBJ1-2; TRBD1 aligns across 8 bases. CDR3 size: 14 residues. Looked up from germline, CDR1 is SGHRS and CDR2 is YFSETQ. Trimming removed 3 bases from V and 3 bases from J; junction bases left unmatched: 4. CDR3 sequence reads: CASSSTGVYYGYTF. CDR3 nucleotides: TGCGCCAGCAGCTCGACAGGGGTTTACTATGGCTACACCTTC.

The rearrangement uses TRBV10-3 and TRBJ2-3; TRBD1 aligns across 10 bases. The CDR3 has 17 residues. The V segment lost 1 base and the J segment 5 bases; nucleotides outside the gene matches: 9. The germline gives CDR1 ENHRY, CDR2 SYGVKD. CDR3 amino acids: CAISEYGTGVLGDTQYF. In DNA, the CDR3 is TGTGCCATCAGTGAGTACGGGACAGGGGTTTTAGGAGATACGCAGTATTTT.

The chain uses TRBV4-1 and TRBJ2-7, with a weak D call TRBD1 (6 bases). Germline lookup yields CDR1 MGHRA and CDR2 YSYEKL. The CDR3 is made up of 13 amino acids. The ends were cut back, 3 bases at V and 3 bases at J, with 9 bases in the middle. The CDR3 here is CASSQGAYYEQYF. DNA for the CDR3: TGCGCCAGCAGCCAGGGGGCCTACTACGAGCAGTACTTC.

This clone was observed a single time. The CDR3 reads CASSSPGSKEAFF. In DNA form, the CDR3 reads TGTGCCAGCAGCTCCCCAGGGTCGAAAGAAGCTTTCTTT. V is TRBV7-9 and J is TRBJ1-1, with TRBD1 as a possible D gene (5 bases). The germline gives CDR1 SEHNR, CDR2 FQNEAQ (reference sequence). The CDR3 runs to 13 residues. V lost 4 bases, J lost 8 bases, and 14 bases lay in between.

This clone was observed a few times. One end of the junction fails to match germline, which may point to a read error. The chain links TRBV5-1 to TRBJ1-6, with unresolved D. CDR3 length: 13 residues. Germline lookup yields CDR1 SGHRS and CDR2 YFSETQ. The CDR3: CASSLDSNSPLHF. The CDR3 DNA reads TGCGCCAGCAGCTTGGATTCTAATTCCCCCCTCCACTTT.

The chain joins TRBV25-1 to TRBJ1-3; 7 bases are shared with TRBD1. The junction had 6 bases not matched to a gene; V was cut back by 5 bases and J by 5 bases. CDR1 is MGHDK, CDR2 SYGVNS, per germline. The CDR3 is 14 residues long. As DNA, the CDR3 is TGTGCCAGCAGTCCCCCGGGACAGAGAAACACCATATATTTT. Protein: CASSPPGQRNTIYF.

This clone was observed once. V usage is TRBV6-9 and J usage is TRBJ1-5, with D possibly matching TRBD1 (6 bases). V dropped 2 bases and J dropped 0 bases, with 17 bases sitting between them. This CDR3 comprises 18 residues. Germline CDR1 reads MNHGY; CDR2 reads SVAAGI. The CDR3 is CASSYRGGLVNSNQPQHF. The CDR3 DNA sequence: TGTGCCAGCAGTTATAGGGGGGGCTTGGTCAATAGCAATCAGCCCCAGCATTTT.

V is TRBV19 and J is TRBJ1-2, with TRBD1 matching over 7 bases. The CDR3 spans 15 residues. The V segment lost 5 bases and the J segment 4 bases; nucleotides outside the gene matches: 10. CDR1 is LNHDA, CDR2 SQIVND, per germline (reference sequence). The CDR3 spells CASSPQTGVGYGYTF. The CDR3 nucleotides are TGTGCCAGTAGTCCACAAACAGGGGTGGGCTATGGCTACACCTTC.

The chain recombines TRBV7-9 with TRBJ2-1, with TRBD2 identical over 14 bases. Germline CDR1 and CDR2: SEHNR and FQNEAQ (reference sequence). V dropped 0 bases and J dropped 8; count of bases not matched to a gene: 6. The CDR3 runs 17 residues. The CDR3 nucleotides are TGTGCCAGCAGCTTAGCTGGGACTAGCGGGAGATTTGATGAGCAGTTCTTC. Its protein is CASSLAGTSGRFDEQFF. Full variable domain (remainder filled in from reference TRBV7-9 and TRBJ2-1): DTGVSQNPRHKITKRGQNVTFRCDPISEHNRLYWYRQTLGQGPEFLTYFQNEAQLEKSRLLSDRFSAERPKGSFSTLEIQRTEQGDSAMYLCASSLAGTSGRFDEQFFGPGTRLTVL.

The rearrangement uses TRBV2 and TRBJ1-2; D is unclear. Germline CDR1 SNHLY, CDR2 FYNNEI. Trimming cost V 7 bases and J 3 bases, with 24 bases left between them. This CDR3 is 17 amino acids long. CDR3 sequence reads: CASIPLGRVERDYGYTF. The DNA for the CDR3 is TGTGCCAGCATTCCCCTCGGGAGGGTAGAAAGAGACTATGGCTACACCTTC.

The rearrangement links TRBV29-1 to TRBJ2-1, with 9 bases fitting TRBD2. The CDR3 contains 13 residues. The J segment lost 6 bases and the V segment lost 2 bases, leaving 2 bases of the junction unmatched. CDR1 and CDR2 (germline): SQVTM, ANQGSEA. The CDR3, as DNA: TGCAGCGTTGAACTAGCGGGACGCAATGAGCAGTTCTTC. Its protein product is CSVELAGRNEQFF.

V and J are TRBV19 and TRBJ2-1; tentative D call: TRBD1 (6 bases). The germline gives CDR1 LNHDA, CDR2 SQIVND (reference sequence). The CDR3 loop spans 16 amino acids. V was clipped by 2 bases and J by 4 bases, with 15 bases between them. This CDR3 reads CASSITGTRLYNEQFF. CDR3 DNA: TGTGCCAGTAGTATAACCGGGACACGCTTGTACAATGAGCAGTTCTTC.